The 5 T cell receptor beta chains in this list originate from one sample, sequenced in a study of monozygotic twins with inflammatory bowel disease. TCRdb re-called the 5' RACE reads and catalogs CDR3 proteins one per entry, DNA excluded. The sample table sets out over 200,000 distinct CDR3 sequences. Sequenced material: blood. The receptors derive from a human donor with ulcerative colitis or Crohn's disease, or a healthy co-twin of an affected twin (not recorded which).

This chain joins TRBV28 and TRBJ2-7; TCRdb selects TRBD1, and the lack of DNA leaves this call unchecked. The CDR3 is 14 residues long. Per the germline V gene, CDR1 is MDHEN and CDR2 is SYDVKM. The CDR3 spells CASGGGNRPYEQYF.

The rearrangement joins TRBV27 to TRBJ2-7; lacking DNA, the TRBD1 call made by TCRdb goes unchecked. Germline assignment: CDR1 MNHEY and CDR2 SMNVEV (reference sequence). The CDR3 extends over 15 amino acids. This CDR3 reads CASGVPGQGRNEQYF.

V usage is TRBV20-1 and J usage is TRBJ1-4; the D call from TCRdb, TRBD1, cannot be confirmed without DNA. Germline V gives CDR1 DFQATT, CDR2 SNEGSKA (reference sequence). This CDR3 spans 14 amino acids. CDR3 sequence: CSGTTQGPNEKLFF.

The chain carries TRBV3-1 and TRBJ2-1; the TCRdb call, TRBD1, lacks DNA for checking. Germline CDR1 and CDR2: LGHDT and YNNKEL (reference sequence). The CDR3 is 13 amino acids. The CDR3 sequence: CASSQEGRTPEFF.

The rearrangement joins TRBV6-2 or TRBV6-3 to TRBJ2-6; the TCRdb call, TRBD1, lacks DNA for checking. Germline CDR1 reads MNHEY; CDR2 reads SVGEGT. The CDR3 is 19 residues long. The CDR3 sequence is CASSYSTTGAYSGANVLTF.